The 23 T cell receptor beta chains reported below all come from one sample, sequenced in a study of CD8+CD57+ T cells in acquired aplastic anemia. It was genomic DNA that served as the template for profiling TCR beta VDJ and CDR3. TCRdb reprocessed the reads via MiXCR and lists one record per CDR3 protein. The data show 150,000 to 200,000 distinct CDR3 sequences, approximately 44% seen once. Sequenced material: sorted CD4+, CD8+, or CD8+CD57+ T cells (not recorded which) from PBMCs. The receptors come from a human donor in good health.

This clonotype was detected ten times or more. This sequence joins TRBV4-3 and TRBJ2-1; the D gene is possibly TRBD2 (6 bases). This CDR3 has 14 residues. The V gene lost 0 bases and the J gene lost 6 bases, with 9 bases spanning the gap. Looked up from germline, CDR1 is LGHNA and CDR2 is YSLEER. CDR3 coding DNA: TGCGCCAGCAGCCAAGAGGGGGGACCCAATGAGCAGTTCTTC. This codes for CASSQEGGPNEQFF.

CDR3 sequence reads: CASSFRPDPSTAYTF. CDR3 bases: TGTGCCAGCAGCTTCCGACCAGACCCCAGTACAGCCTACACCTTC. This chain uses TRBV7-2 with TRBJ1-2; the D is unclear. The CDR3 contains 15 residues. Trimming cost V 3 bases and J 10 bases, with 21 bases left between them. Germline V lookup: CDR1 SGHTA, CDR2 FQGNSA.

The rearrangement links TRBV5-6 to TRBJ1-5; TRBD1 matches 8 bases. Germline trimming cut 5 bases from V and 2 bases from J; bases unmatched to any gene: 6. The CDR3 loop spans 15 amino acids. In germline, CDR1 is SGHDT, CDR2 YYEEEE. This chain's CDR3 is CASSDGGQGNQPQHF. The CDR3 bases are TGTGCCAGCAGTGATGGGGGACAGGGCAATCAGCCCCAGCATTTT. Full variable domain (remainder filled in from reference TRBV5-6 and TRBJ1-5): DAGVTQSPTHLIKTRGQQVTLRCSPKSGHDTVSWYQQALGQGPQFIFQYYEEEERQRGNFPDRFSGHQFPNYSSELNVNALLLGDSALYLCASSDGGQGNQPQHFGDGTRLSIL.

Only a few counts were recorded for this clonotype. A read error is possible here, since a much larger clone lies one base away. The V call is TRBV7-3, the J call TRBJ2-1; a weak D match, TRBD2 (5 bases). This CDR3 spans 12 amino acids. Germline V gene data show CDR1 as SGHTA and CDR2 as FQGTGA. The CDR3 nucleotides read TGTGCCTGCAGCCCACCTGGAGGTAAGCAGTTCTTC. It is translated as CACSPPGGKQFF.

There are many counts of this clonotype. V and J are TRBV7-2 and TRBJ1-1; tentatively, D is TRBD1 (5 bases). The CDR3 is 13 residues long. Germline V gives CDR1 SGHTA, CDR2 FQGNSA. V was clipped by 4 bases and J by 4 bases, with 10 bases between them. The CDR3 nucleotides are TGTGCCAGCAGCTCGTCGGGGGTCACTGAAGCTTTCTTT. Protein product: CASSSSGVTEAFF.

This clonotype was picked up a small number of times. A much larger clone sits a single nucleotide away, making a read error possible. The gene calls are TRBV7-2 and TRBJ1-3, with D unresolved. Germline V gives CDR1 SGHTA, CDR2 FQGNSA. The CDR3 is 16 residues long. In DNA form, the CDR3 reads TGTGCCAGCAGCTTATTTACGGAACCCTCTGGAAGCACCATATATTTT. Protein sequence: CASSLFTEPSGSTIYF. The full variable domain, with the rest looked up from reference TRBV7-2 and TRBJ1-3, is GAGVSQSPSNKVTEKGKDVELRCDPISGHTALYWYRQSLGQGLEFLIYFQGNSAPDKSGLPSDRFSAERTGGSVSTLTIQRTQQEDSAVYLCASSLFTEPSGSTIYFGEGSWLTVV.

The chain is built from TRBV30 and TRBJ1-4, with D perhaps TRBD1 (6 bases). The CDR3 totals 13 residues. Germline-derived CDR1 and CDR2 are GTSNPN and SVGIG (reference sequence). Between the trimmed V and J ends, which lost 6 bases and 8 bases, there was a span of 16 bases. CDR3 residues: CACSTGMNEKLFF. The CDR3 DNA sequence: TGTGCCTGTTCAACAGGGATGAACGAAAAACTGTTTTTT. The full variable domain, with the rest looked up from reference TRBV30 and TRBJ1-4, is SQTIHQWPATLVQPVGSPLSLECTVEGTSNPNLYWYRQAAGRGLQLLFYSVGIGQISSEVPQNLSASRPQDRQFILSSKKLLLSDSGFYLCACSTGMNEKLFFGSGTQLSVL.

This clonotype occurred many times. J is TRBJ2-1 and V is TRBV19; D gene ambiguous. CDR1 is LNHDA and CDR2 is SQIVND in the germline V gene (reference sequence). V was cut by 6 bases and J by 3 bases, with 6 bases left in between. This CDR3 has 12 amino acids. CDR3 sequence reads: CASSRNYNEQFF. In DNA, the CDR3 is TGTGCCAGTAGCCGAAACTACAATGAGCAGTTCTTC.

V gene TRBV6-1 combines with J gene TRBJ1-6; 8 bases agree with TRBD1. The germline CDR1 and CDR2 sequences are MNHNS and SASEGT. V was clipped by 6 bases and J by 8 bases; unmatched bases: 9. CDR3 length equals 15 residues. The CDR3 here is CASSRGQGWDSPLHF. Here the CDR3 DNA reads TGTGCCAGCAGCCGTGGACAGGGTTGGGATTCACCCCTCCACTTT.

This clonotype was observed a single time. The chain recombines TRBV20-1 with TRBJ1-5; no clear D. The V gene's germline CDR1 is DFQATT and CDR2 SNEGSKA (reference sequence). The length of the CDR3 is 14 residues. The V gene lost 6 bases and the J gene lost 0 bases, with 12 bases spanning the gap. CDR3: CSASTVYSNQPQHF. DNA of the CDR3: TGCAGTGCGTCTACGGTGTATAGCAATCAGCCCCAGCATTTT.

On this clonotype: At one of its ends the junction is not consistent with the germline gene, which may arise from a read error. V is TRBV7-2 and J is TRBJ1-1, with 7 bases fitting TRBD1. CDR3 size: 14 residues. Looked up from germline, CDR1 is SGHTA and CDR2 is FQGNSA. CDR3 sequence reads: CASRPQGFNTEALF. The CDR3 bases are TGTGCCAGCAGGCCACAGGGGTTTAACACTGAAGCTCTCTTT.

This clonotype has just one count. The chain employs TRBV2 and TRBJ2-7; weak D call: TRBD2 (5 bases). CDR1 is SNHLY and CDR2 is FYNNEI in the germline V gene. There are 11 residues in the CDR3. V was shortened by 8 bases and J by 1 base, with 6 bases between the two germline ends. The CDR3 loop is CASGLSYEQYF. In DNA, the CDR3 is TGTGCCAGCGGACTTTCCTACGAGCAGTACTTC.

The sample holds a few counts of this clonotype. V and J are TRBV7-9 and TRBJ2-1; 13 nucleotides line up with TRBD2. J lost 9 bases, V lost 8 bases, and 19 bases had no gene match. Looked up from germline, CDR1 is SEHNR and CDR2 is FQNEAQ (reference sequence). The CDR3 sequence is 18 residues long. The CDR3 protein is CASSPPVHTSGGAGEQFF. The CDR3 DNA follows: TGTGCCAGCTCACCACCCGTACACACTAGCGGGGGGGCCGGTGAGCAGTTCTTC.

Remarks on this clonotype: Since no conserved phenylalanine or tryptophan closes the CDR3, a read error is the likely cause. The limits of the CDR3 on the DNA are not certain, so only TCRdb's listed CDR3 is given. The chain uses TRBV15 and TRBJ1-4. Germline loops: CDR1 LNHNV, CDR2 YYDKDF (reference sequence). Termini included, the CDR3 measures 8 amino acids. CDR3 residues: CATSRVGG.

V and J are TRBV20-1 and TRBJ2-7, with 12 bases matching TRBD2. V lost 3 bases, J lost 7 bases, and 7 bases stayed unmatched. CDR1 is DFQATT, CDR2 SNEGSKA, per germline (reference sequence). This CDR3 is 14 amino acids long. The CDR3 loop is CSARTSGSLGEQYF. CDR3 in DNA: TGCAGTGCTAGGACTAGCGGGAGTTTAGGTGAGCAGTACTTC.

This clonotype was counted ten times or more. V usage is TRBV20-1 and J usage is TRBJ1-5, with D perhaps TRBD1 (5 bases). This CDR3 is 13 amino acids long. V lost 3 bases to trimming and J lost 6 bases, with 12 bases between them. Germline V gives CDR1 DFQATT, CDR2 SNEGSKA (reference sequence). The CDR3 sequence: CSARRGAGQPQHF. The CDR3 DNA reads TGCAGTGCTAGGCGTGGGGCGGGTCAGCCCCAGCATTTT.

This clonotype has a count of ten or more. The chain employs TRBV7-6 and TRBJ1-1; D not resolved. Germline assignment: CDR1 SGHVS and CDR2 FNYEAQ. Trimming shortened V by 5 bases and J by 4 bases, and 17 bases separated the two germline ends. The CDR3 is 15 residues long. This chain's CDR3 is CASSPVGVGITEAFF. As DNA, the CDR3 is TGTGCCAGCAGCCCGGTCGGGGTGGGTATCACTGAAGCTTTCTTT.

Of note for this clonotype: A much bigger clone sits one base away, suggesting this may be a read error. The rearrangement links TRBV6-5 to TRBJ1-2; D may be TRBD1 (6 bases). CDR1 is MNHEY and CDR2 is SVGAGI in the germline V gene. This CDR3 is 15 amino acids long. Trimming took 2 bases from V and 4 from J, leaving 14 bases between them. CDR3 sequence: CASSYNRARLYGYTF. The CDR3, as DNA: TGTGCCAGCAGTTACAACAGGGCTAGACTCTATGGCTACACCTTC.

This clonotype was counted ten times or more. The gene calls are TRBV12-3 or TRBV12-4 and TRBJ2-7; TRBD1 matches at 7 bases. V shed 6 bases and J 2 bases; nucleotides not matched to a gene: 10. The CDR3 length is 15 residues. The CDR3 spells CASSGGQAMTYEQYF. CDR3 DNA sequence: TGTGCCAGCAGCGGTGGACAGGCTATGACCTACGAGCAGTACTTC.

This clonotype was detected once. The chain has TRBV7-3 and TRBJ1-2; D is undetermined. The CDR3 is made up of 13 amino acids. CDR1 is SGHTA and CDR2 is FQGTGA in the germline V gene. Trimming took off 6 bases at V and 7 bases at J, with 15 bases between the two ends. CDR3 in amino acids: CASSEGGVVGYTF. For the CDR3, the DNA is TGTGCCAGCAGTGAGGGTGGGGTCGTTGGCTACACCTTC.

This clonotype has at least ten counts. In DNA form, the CDR3 reads TGTGCCAGCAGTGATAGCGCCTTTGGGACCCAGTACTTC. This codes for CASSDSAFGTQYF. The chain carries TRBV6-2 or TRBV6-3 and TRBJ2-5, with a tentative D call TRBD2 (5 bases). The V and J ends lost 5 bases and 7 bases respectively, with 14 bases between them. The CDR3 totals 13 residues. Germline V gene lookup returns CDR1 MNHEY and CDR2 SVGEGT.

V is TRBV15 and J is TRBJ2-7; 7 bases align to TRBD1. This CDR3 has 15 residues. V lost 3 bases to trimming and J lost 4 bases; unmatched junction nucleotides: 9. From germline, CDR1 is LNHNV and CDR2 YYDKDF (reference sequence). CDR3 coding DNA: TGTGCCACCAGCAGTCCGGGACAGAGGGAATACGAGCAGTACTTC. Its translation is CATSSPGQREYEQYF.

In this sample, this clonotype turned up many times. The rearrangement links TRBV6-1 to TRBJ1-2, with D unresolved. The germline gives CDR1 MNHNS, CDR2 SASEGT. The V end lost 2 bases, the J end lost 10 bases, and 8 bases lay between the germline ends. CDR3 length: 11 residues. The CDR3 coding sequence is TGTGCCAGCAGTGAACGTAGGGTCTACACCTTC. It specifies CASSERRVYTF.